This T cell receptor beta chain was profiled in a study of T cell changes during pregnancy in multiple sclerosis. This clone was seen a few times. This CDR3 region has 14 residues. Losses at the gene ends were 4 bases for V and 3 bases for J; bases not matched to a gene: 4. Germline V gives CDR1 SQVTM, CDR2 ANQGSEA. Data came from immunoSEQ multiplex PCR; TCRdb stores just in-frame clones and leaves some out. The table records about 27,000 clones, around nine tenths of them present only once. This material consisted of CD8+ T cells from peripheral blood mononuclear cells, taken in the second trimester of pregnancy. The clonotype comes from a female donor with multiple sclerosis, enrolled in a pregnancy study. The rearrangement links TRBV29-1 to TRBJ2-1; 9 positions agree with TRBD2. CDR3 loop: CSVASSGVYNEQFF. The CDR3 DNA reads as TGCAGCGTTGCTTCTAGCGGGGTCTACAATGAGCAGTTCTTC.